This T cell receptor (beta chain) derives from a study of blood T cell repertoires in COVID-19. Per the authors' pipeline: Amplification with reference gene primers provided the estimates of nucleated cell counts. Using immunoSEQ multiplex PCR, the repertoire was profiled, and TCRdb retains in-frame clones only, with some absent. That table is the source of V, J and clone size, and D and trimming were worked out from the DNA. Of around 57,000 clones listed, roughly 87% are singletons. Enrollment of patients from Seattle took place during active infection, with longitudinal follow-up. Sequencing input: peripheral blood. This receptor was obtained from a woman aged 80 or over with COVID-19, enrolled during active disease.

CDR3 in DNA: TGCGCCAGCAGCCTCCAGATGAACAGGGCAGAGACCCAGTACTTC. Translated, it gives CASSLQMNRAETQYF. The V gene is TRBV4-1, the J gene TRBJ2-5, with TRBD1 as a possible D gene (6 bases). V lost 4 bases and J lost 4, with 16 bases in between. The CDR3 spans 15 residues. Germline V CDR1 and CDR2: MGHRA, YSYEKL.